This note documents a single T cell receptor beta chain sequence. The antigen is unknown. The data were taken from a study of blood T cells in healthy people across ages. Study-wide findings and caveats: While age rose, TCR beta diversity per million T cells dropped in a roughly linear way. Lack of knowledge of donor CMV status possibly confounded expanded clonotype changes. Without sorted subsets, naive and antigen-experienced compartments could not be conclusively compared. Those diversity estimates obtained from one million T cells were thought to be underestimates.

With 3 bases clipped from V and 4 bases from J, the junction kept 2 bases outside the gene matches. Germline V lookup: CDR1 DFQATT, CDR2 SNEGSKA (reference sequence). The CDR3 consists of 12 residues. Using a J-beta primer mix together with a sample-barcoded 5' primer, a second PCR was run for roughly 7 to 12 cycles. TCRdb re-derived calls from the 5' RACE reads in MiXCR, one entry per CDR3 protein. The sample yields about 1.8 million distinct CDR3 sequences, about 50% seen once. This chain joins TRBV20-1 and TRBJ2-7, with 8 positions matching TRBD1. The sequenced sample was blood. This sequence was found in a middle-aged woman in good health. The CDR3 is CSARDREYEQYF. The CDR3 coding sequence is TGCAGTGCTAGGGACAGGGAATACGAGCAGTACTTC.